This section outlines one T cell receptor beta chain sequence together with its context. What this receptor recognizes is not known. No base quality values were provided; no much bigger clone lies one nucleotide off. This specimen's time point label, interpreted: blood from clinic visit 5 months post-surgery; TSC patient then seizure free. Surgery cases with the highest brain T cell transcript signatures were selected for TCR beta chain sequencing of brain tissue and, where available, blood. Patients had been treated with at least one anti-epileptic drug before surgery. TCR-sequenced patients were children with drug-resistant epilepsy due to tuberous sclerosis complex, focal cortical dysplasia, Rasmussen encephalitis or hemimegalencephaly. The Monarch genomic DNA purification kit was used to extract bulk genomic DNA from unsorted brain tissue and from whole blood. The record originates from a study of brain T cells in children with intractable seizures (dated by TCRdb to the early 2020s). Context from the whole study: As a first screen for immune gene transcripts, resected brain tissue from approximately 49 pediatric epilepsy surgery cases was run on a NanoString immunology panel. Among the roughly 12 selected surgery cases, eight also had pre-surgery blood sequenced, leaving four with brain tissue only.

Results and caveats for the whole study, not just this receptor: Viral specificity was inferred solely from CDR3 sequence similarity, and the HCMV serostatus of the patients was not known. Sequencing depth differed between pre- and post-surgery blood, so clones missing from the pre-surgery sample may reflect undersampling.

Including cysteine and phenylalanine, the CDR3 has 15 amino acids. Just the 45-base CDR3 DNA is kept, in frame starting at base 1. According to the germline V gene, CDR1 reads SGHRS and CDR2 reads YFSETQ. The germline ends are 13 bases apart after V is trimmed by 3 bases and J by 1 base. The immunoSEQ assay was applied to genomic DNA to generate the TCR beta chain sequences. The authors' pipeline ran thus. CDR3 sequences not starting with the conserved framework cysteine at position 104 were manually removed. To get clonality, the normalized Shannon's Diversity Index was subtracted from one, giving values from 0 (maximal diversity) to 1 (oligoclonal). Chi-squared comparison-of-proportions tests assessed whether the same CDR3 differed in frequency between samples, such as brain versus blood. Public clonotypes were identified through searches of immuneACCESS, and similarity to known antiviral clonotypes was evaluated with the VDJdb browser. This is the immuneACCESS table as TCRdb keeps it, with only in-frame sequences that have V and J called. A part of the clones is gone; compared with another copy, unresolved V genes explain less than half, and the rest is unexplained. The V and J calls and clone size are taken from that table; D and trimming were inferred from the DNA. For this sample the table gives 340,000 or so clones, of which 93% were detected only once. The ten largest make up around 6% of the sample.

This TCR derives from a boy in the first two years of life with tuberous sclerosis and intractable seizures. Material: peripheral blood, obtained roughly 5 months after surgery. The chain is assembled from TRBV5-1 and TRBJ2-5; the D gene assignment is ambiguous. CDR3 reads: CASSSSHNSQETQYF. The nucleotides read TGCGCCAGCAGCTCAAGTCATAATTCCCAAGAGACCCAGTACTTC.